Listed below are T cell receptor beta chains from one sample, sequenced in a study of shared clonotypes between healthy human individuals. Profiled with immunoSEQ multiplex PCR; TCRdb holds only in-frame clones, not every one. The table records 2 million to 2.5 million clones, just under 95% of them present only once. Sequencing was carried out using naive CD4+ T cells from PBMCs. The receptors come from a man aged 18 to 29 in good health. Some clones in this sample may be carry-over from other donors' samples. The CDR3 runs from the conserved cysteine through the conserved F or W. D genes are given only for firm matches. Clone size is shown for a subset of rows, as once, few, many or a class of expanded clone.

>TRBD1|TRBJ1-2|NA|TRBV2
CASSELWTGFGYTF
TGTGCCAGCAGTGAATTGTGGACAGGATTCGGCTACACCTTC
>NA|TRBJ1-5|NA|TRBV11-1
CASSLVGEDQPQHF
TGTGCCAGCAGCTTAGTCGGGGAGGATCAGCCCCAGCATTTT
>NA|TRBJ2-5|NA|TRBV4-2
CASSQGTTHPPLQETQYF
TGTGCCAGCAGCCAAGGGACAACCCATCCCCCTCTCCAAGAGACCCAGTACTTC
>NA|TRBJ2-1|NA|TRBV7-2
CASSLFGGPIDNEQFF
TGTGCCAGCAGCTTATTCGGGGGGCCGATAGACAATGAGCAGTTCTTC
>NA|TRBJ2-6|NA|TRBV16
CASSQYRTDSSGANVLTF
TGTGCCAGCAGCCAATACAGGACCGATAGCTCTGGGGCCAACGTCCTGACTTTC
>TRBD1|TRBJ1-4|NA|TRBV4-2
CASSQGQGNEKLFF
TGTGCCAGCAGCCAAGGACAGGGGAACGAAAAACTGTTTTTT
>NA|TRBJ2-1|NA|TRBV15
CATSRVYENEQFF
TGTGCCACCAGCAGAGTTTACGAGAATGAGCAGTTCTTC
>NA|TRBJ1-1|few|TRBV20-1
CSARKGHPSFF
TGCAGTGCTAGAAAGGGCCACCCTTCTTTCTTT
>NA|TRBJ2-5|NA|TRBV6-1
CASISSRVLQETQYF
TGTGCCAGCATTTCTTCACGGGTCCTCCAAGAGACCCAGTACTTC
>NA|TRBJ2-1|NA|TRBV5-6
CASSFYGRGVYNEQFF
TGTGCCAGCAGCTTTTATGGCAGGGGAGTTTACAATGAGCAGTTCTTC
>NA|TRBJ2-1|once|TRBV15
CATSRDLLGYNEQFF
TGTGCCACCAGCAGAGATCTTTTGGGCTACAATGAGCAGTTCTTC
>NA|TRBJ2-2|NA|TRBV7-7
CASSLVASGELFF
TGTGCCAGCAGCTTAGTGGCTTCCGGGGAGCTGTTTTTT
>NA|TRBJ2-3|NA|TRBV5-1
CASSLSADTQYF
TGCGCCAGCAGCTTATCGGCTGATACGCAGTATTTT
>TRBD1|TRBJ1-5|NA|TRBV9
CASSAGTGNQPQHF
TGTGCCAGCAGCGCCGGGACAGGCAATCAGCCCCAGCATTTT
>TRBD1|TRBJ1-2|few|TRBV11-2
CASSQGQDFGYTF
TGTGCCAGCAGCCAGGGACAGGATTTCGGCTACACCTTC
>NA|TRBJ1-2|NA|TRBV6-1
CASSWASGIYGYTF
TGTGCCAGCAGCTGGGCTTCCGGAATCTATGGCTACACCTTC
>TRBD2|TRBJ2-5|NA|TRBV6-5
CASSFRSGWYQETQYF
TGTGCCAGCAGTTTCCGTAGCGGGTGGTACCAAGAGACCCAGTACTTC
>TRBD2|TRBJ2-2|NA|TRBV28
CASSSTPLAGSSRELFF
TGTGCCAGCAGTTCCACCCCACTAGCGGGGAGTAGCCGGGAGCTGTTTTTT
>NA|TRBJ2-2|NA|TRBV7-6
CASSSAGGTGELFF
TGTGCCAGCAGCTCTGCTGGGGGCACCGGGGAGCTGTTTTTT
>NA|TRBJ2-7|once|TRBV28
CASSPRLAYEQYF
TGTGCCAGCAGTCCCCGACTCGCCTACGAGCAGTACTTC
>NA|TRBJ2-1|NA|TRBV5-8
CASRKPGDEQFF
TGTGCCAGCAGAAAACCGGGGGATGAGCAGTTCTTC
>NA|TRBJ1-2|once|TRBV28
CASSRPRTANYGYTF
TGTGCCAGCAGCCGACCTAGGACGGCGAACTATGGCTACACCTTC
>TRBD2|TRBJ2-7|NA|TRBV28
CASSFSGLGSYEQYF
TGTGCCAGCAGTTTTTCGGGACTAGGCTCCTACGAGCAGTACTTC
>NA|TRBJ1-2|NA|TRBV2
CASAPLGQTVPIYGYTF
TGTGCCAGCGCCCCACTAGGGCAGACAGTCCCGATTTATGGCTACACCTTC
>TRBD1|TRBJ2-7|NA|TRBV5-4
CATNPTGGIGQYF
TGTGCCACCAATCCGACAGGGGGCATCGGGCAGTACTTC
>TRBD1|TRBJ1-5|once|TRBV19
CASSHRGQNNQPQHF
TGTGCCAGTAGCCACAGGGGACAAAACAATCAGCCCCAGCATTTT
>NA|TRBJ1-2|NA|TRBV5-4
CASSPDKLWNYGYTF
TGTGCCAGCAGCCCTGATAAGCTTTGGAACTATGGCTACACCTTC
>TRBD2|TRBJ2-5|NA|TRBV7-1
CASSSPGLAGRNTGDPGTQETQYF
TGTGCCAGCAGCTCTCCGGGACTAGCGGGTCGGAACACAGGAGACCCGGGAACACAGGAGACCCAGTACTTC
>TRBD1|TRBJ2-4|NA|TRBV29-1
CSAQDLGTGDIQYF
TGCAGCGCCCAAGACCTCGGGACAGGGGACATTCAGTACTTC
>NA|TRBJ1-1|NA|TRBV2
CASSEDRRTEAFF
TGTGCCAGCAGTGAGGACCGACGCACTGAAGCTTTCTTT
>NA|TRBJ1-4|NA|TRBV7-2
CASSNKGSEKLFF
TGTGCCAGCAGCAATAAGGGTAGCGAAAAACTGTTTTTT
>NA|TRBJ1-2|once|TRBV6-5
CASSYSPGTNYGYTF
TGTGCCAGCAGTTACTCTCCAGGAACTAACTATGGCTACACCTTC
>NA|TRBJ2-7|NA|TRBV28
CASRIQGLTSYEQYF
TGTGCCAGCAGGATACAGGGATTGACCTCCTACGAGCAGTACTTC
>TRBD2|TRBJ2-2|NA|TRBV28
CASSLVAGRTGELFF
TGTGCCAGCAGTCTTGTAGCGGGGCGGACCGGGGAGCTGTTTTTT
>TRBD2|TRBJ2-2|NA|TRBV7-3
CASSLSSGRSAGELFF
TGTGCCAGCAGCTTAAGTAGCGGGAGGTCCGCCGGGGAGCTGTTTTTT
>NA|TRBJ2-7|NA|TRBV5-6
CASSLSRIMTYEQYF
TGTGCCAGCAGCTTGTCCAGGATCATGACCTACGAGCAGTACTTC
>TRBD1|TRBJ1-5|NA|TRBV5-1
CASSLGGQGDQPQHF
TGCGCCAGCAGCTTGGGGGGACAGGGCGATCAGCCCCAGCATTTT
>TRBD1|TRBJ1-6|NA|TRBV6-5
CASRGQNYSPLHF
TGTGCCAGCAGGGGACAGAATTATTCACCCCTCCACTTT
>TRBD1|TRBJ2-7|NA|TRBV10-2
CASSMTGTGHLYEQYF
TGCGCCAGCAGTATGACCGGGACAGGGCACCTCTACGAGCAGTACTTC
>NA|TRBJ2-1|NA|TRBV2
CASNRAFYNEQFF
TGTGCCAGCAACCGGGCTTTCTACAATGAGCAGTTCTTC
>NA|TRBJ2-1|NA|TRBV29-1
CSVGLLTSLHEQFF
TGCAGCGTTGGCCTATTGACTAGTCTCCATGAGCAGTTCTTC
>TRBD1|TRBJ2-5|NA|TRBV29-1
CSAAPDRGQETQYF
TGCAGCGCCGCCCCGGACAGGGGGCAAGAGACCCAGTACTTC
>TRBD2|TRBJ2-7|NA|TRBV6-1
CASSELADSYEQYF
TGTGCCAGCAGTGAACTAGCGGACTCCTACGAGCAGTACTTC
>NA|TRBJ2-3|NA|TRBV13
CASSLGLSTDTQYF
TGTGCCAGCAGCTTAGGCCTAAGCACAGATACGCAGTATTTT
>NA|TRBJ1-2|NA|TRBV27
CASSLQGGYGYTF
TGTGCCAGCAGTTTACAGGGCGGCTATGGCTACACCTTC
>NA|TRBJ1-5|NA|TRBV29-1
CSGRESNQPQHF
TGCAGCGGCAGGGAAAGCAATCAGCCCCAGCATTTT
>TRBD1|TRBJ1-2|NA|TRBV5-1
CASRRGTDLSYGYTF
TGCGCCAGCAGGCGTGGGACAGACCTTTCCTATGGCTACACCTTC
>NA|TRBJ2-3|NA|TRBV5-1
CASSSMGGVGDTQYF
TGCGCCAGCAGTTCTATGGGGGGAGTGGGAGATACGCAGTATTTT
>TRBD2|TRBJ2-7|NA|TRBV5-6
CASSSQGGYEQYF
TGTGCCAGCAGCTCCCAGGGAGGGTACGAGCAGTACTTC
>NA|TRBJ2-1|NA|TRBV15
CATSRDRVAAWEQFF
TGTGCCACCAGCAGAGATCGGGTAGCAGCCTGGGAGCAGTTCTTC
>NA|TRBJ1-2|NA|TRBV6-4
CASSDSWGRGGYTF
TGTGCCAGCAGTGACTCGTGGGGACGGGGCGGCTACACCTTC
>NA|TRBJ1-5|NA|TRBV6-5
CASSSTGGGGQPQHF
TGTGCCAGCAGCTCCACGGGAGGCGGAGGGCAGCCCCAGCATTTT
>NA|TRBJ1-5|NA|TRBV6-1
CASSDMQGRNNQPQHF
TGTGCCAGCAGTGACATGCAGGGGAGAAACAATCAGCCCCAGCATTTT
>TRBD1|TRBJ2-7|NA|TRBV5-6
CASRSGQGGHEQYF
TGTGCCAGCAGATCGGGACAGGGTGGCCACGAGCAGTACTTC
>NA|TRBJ1-3|NA|TRBV10-3
CAISAGGPPGNTIYF
TGTGCCATCAGTGCGGGGGGGCCCCCTGGAAACACCATATATTTT
>TRBD2|TRBJ2-7|NA|TRBV15
CATSRAGRGSYEQYF
TGTGCCACCAGCAGAGCTGGGCGGGGGAGCTACGAGCAGTACTTC
>NA|TRBJ1-1|once|TRBV5-1
CASSLEGTIYTEAFF
TGCGCCAGCAGCTTGGAAGGCACGATCTACACTGAAGCTTTCTTT
>NA|TRBJ2-7|NA|TRBV28
CASSLKTQQYF
TGTGCCAGCAGTTTAAAGACTCAGCAGTACTTC
>TRBD2|TRBJ2-3|NA|TRBV7-9
CASSLLAGVTDTQYF
TGTGCCAGCAGCCTCCTAGCGGGAGTAACAGATACGCAGTATTTT
>NA|TRBJ1-2|once|TRBV18
CASSPRQDYYGYTF
TGTGCCAGCTCACCACGACAGGATTACTATGGCTACACCTTC